The next 17 T cell receptor beta chains were all read from a single sample in a study of CD8 T cells in Susac syndrome. When the RNA was reverse transcribed, random hexamers were used with an input of 0.5 to 1 ug. MiXCR, applied by TCRdb to the immunoSEQ multiplex PCR reads, yields one record per CDR3 protein. The sample has some 300,000 distinct CDR3 sequences; roughly 85% are singletons. Sequencing was carried out using CD8+ T cells from PBMCs. The receptors shown here come from a human donor with multiple sclerosis.

The sample holds one count of this clonotype. The chain recombines TRBV30 with TRBJ1-6; no clear D gene. V lost 0 bases, J lost 7 bases, and 7 bases lay in between. CDR3 length: 13 amino acids. Germline lookup yields CDR1 GTSNPN and CDR2 SVGIG (reference sequence). CDR3 sequence: CAWSVISNSPLHF. The CDR3 DNA sequence: TGTGCCTGGAGTGTAATTTCCAATTCACCCCTCCACTTT.

The chain carries TRBV15 and TRBJ2-7; 8 nucleotides agree with TRBD1. Germline CDR1 is LNHNV and CDR2 is YYDKDF (reference sequence). This CDR3 comprises 14 residues. With 1 base clipped from V and 2 bases from J, the junction kept 1 base outside the gene matches. Here the CDR3 DNA reads TGTGCCACCAGCAGAGGGACAGGGCCCTACGAGCAGTACTTC. Amino acid sequence: CATSRGTGPYEQYF.

The chain employs TRBV20-1 and TRBJ2-1; 7 bases align to TRBD2. This CDR3 is built from 14 residues. With 4 bases clipped from V and 3 bases from J, the junction kept 6 bases outside the gene matches. Germline assignment: CDR1 DFQATT and CDR2 SNEGSKA (reference sequence). CDR3 amino acids: CSATLRGSYNEQFF. The CDR3 bases are TGCAGTGCTACCCTTCGCGGGAGCTACAATGAGCAGTTCTTC.

The CDR3 loop reads CASKLRGSSTDTQYF. In nucleotides, the CDR3 is TGTGCCAGTAAATTACGGGGCTCTAGCACAGATACGCAGTATTTT. This chain uses TRBV19 with TRBJ2-3; D is perhaps TRBD1 or TRBD2 (5 bases each). The CDR3 loop spans 15 amino acids. Trimming took 7 bases from V and 0 from J, leaving 14 bases between them. Germline V gene data show CDR1 as LNHDA and CDR2 as SQIVND (reference sequence).

This chain uses TRBV27 with TRBJ2-1; D unclear. V dropped 1 base and J dropped 6 bases, with 10 bases sitting between them. Germline CDR1 and CDR2: MNHEY and SMNVEV (reference sequence). The CDR3 runs 14 residues. The DNA for the CDR3 is TGTGCCAGCAGTTTATTATATTCGGGCAATGAGCAGTTCTTC. Protein sequence: CASSLLYSGNEQFF.

Only a few counts were recorded for this clonotype. The CDR3 is CASSPTGREQYF. CDR3 DNA sequence: TGTGCCAGCAGTCCGACAGGGCGCGAGCAGTACTTC. V and J are TRBV12-3 or TRBV12-4 and TRBJ2-7, with 7 bases aligning to TRBD1. V shed 5 bases, J shed 6 bases, and the junction held 4 bases outside the gene matches. This CDR3 is built from 12 residues.

The genes are TRBV6-5 and TRBJ1-5; D gene unclear. The V gene's germline CDR1 is MNHEY and CDR2 SVGAGI. This CDR3 spans 13 amino acids. Trimming took 0 bases from V and 5 from J, leaving 5 bases between them. The CDR3 here is CASSYSGDQPQHF. DNA for the CDR3: TGTGCCAGCAGTTACTCGGGAGATCAGCCCCAGCATTTT.

In DNA, the CDR3 is TGTGCCAGCAGCTTAGGTGCGGGGAGCACAGATACGCAGTATTTT. Protein sequence: CASSLGAGSTDTQYF. V and J are TRBV11-2 and TRBJ2-3, with a possible D match to TRBD2 (6 bases). This CDR3 region has 15 residues. Germline CDR1 SGHAT, CDR2 FQNNGV. V lost 1 base, J lost 0 bases, and 8 bases lay in between.

This clonotype was picked up one time. The chain has TRBV20-1 and TRBJ1-2, with D unclear. The CDR3 has 13 amino acids. The germline V gene encodes CDR1 DFQATT and CDR2 SNEGSKA (reference sequence). Trimming left V 3 bases short and J 0 bases short, with 8 bases between. CDR3 in amino acids: CSARPASNYGYTF. The DNA for the CDR3 is TGCAGTGCTAGGCCAGCCTCTAACTATGGCTACACCTTC.

The V and J genes are TRBV20-1 and TRBJ1-5; D is ambiguous. Germline V gene sequence: CDR1 DFQATT, CDR2 SNEGSKA (reference sequence). The V end was cut by 4 bases, the J end by 0 bases, with 7 bases between. The length of the CDR3 is 13 residues. The CDR3 DNA follows: TGCAGTGCTACGAGAATTAGCAATCAGCCCCAGCATTTT. Residues: CSATRISNQPQHF.

This clonotype was counted a few times. The chain recombines TRBV7-2 with TRBJ1-2; the match to TRBD1 covers 8 bases. V lost 5 bases and J lost 3; bases outside the gene matches: 5. This CDR3 is built from 14 residues. From germline, CDR1 is SGHTA and CDR2 FQGNSA. This CDR3 is CASSPLGQDYGYTF. The CDR3 DNA follows: TGTGCCAGCAGCCCGCTGGGACAGGACTATGGCTACACCTTC. The whole variable domain, remainder taken from reference TRBV7-2 and TRBJ1-2, is GAGVSQSPSNKVTEKGKDVELRCDPISGHTALYWYRQSLGQGLEFLIYFQGNSAPDKSGLPSDRFSAERTGGSVSTLTIQRTQQEDSAVYLCASSPLGQDYGYTFGSGTRLTVV.

This rearrangement joins TRBV6-1 to TRBJ1-5; 10 bases fit TRBD1. There are 14 residues in the CDR3. With V trimmed by 8 bases and J by 8 bases, 9 bases remained unmatched. Germline loops: CDR1 MNHNS, CDR2 SASEGT. The CDR3 loop is CASSGTGEWEPQHF. In DNA form, the CDR3 reads TGTGCCAGCTCCGGGACAGGGGAATGGGAGCCCCAGCATTTT.

The chain recombines TRBV10-1 with TRBJ1-4; D not resolved. The CDR3 covers 13 residues. Per the germline V gene, CDR1 is WNHNN and CDR2 is SYGVQD (reference sequence). V lost 4 bases and J 12 bases, leaving 15 bases between the germline ends. CDR3 protein: CASSASGTRELFF. The DNA for the CDR3 is TGCGCCAGCAGTGCTTCGGGAACGCGAGAACTGTTTTTT.

This clonotype has a single count. This chain uses TRBV6-5 with TRBJ2-7; 8 nucleotides match TRBD2. The CDR3 is made up of 16 amino acids. The germline V gene encodes CDR1 MNHEY and CDR2 SVGAGI. The J segment lost 0 bases and the V segment lost 4 bases, leaving 8 bases of the junction unmatched. The CDR3 DNA reads TGTGCCAGCAGTTTTGGAAAGGCGGGAGGCTCCTACGAGCAGTACTTC. Translation gives CASSFGKAGGSYEQYF.

The V gene is TRBV4-1, the J gene TRBJ2-1, with 7 bases aligning to TRBD1. Per germline, CDR1 MGHRA and CDR2 YSYEKL. This CDR3 has 15 amino acids. The V and J ends lost 0 bases and 4 bases, in that order; junction bases with no gene match: 3. The CDR3 nucleotides read TGCGCCAGCAGCCAAGACGGGACAGTATACAATGAGCAGTTCTTC. Translation gives CASSQDGTVYNEQFF.

The rearrangement joins TRBV7-9 to TRBJ2-3, with D perhaps assigned TRBD1 or TRBD2 (5 bases each). The CDR3 is 16 residues long. V was shortened by 5 bases and J by 4 bases, with 19 bases between the two germline ends. Germline assignment: CDR1 SEHNR and CDR2 FQNEAQ (reference sequence). The CDR3 DNA reads TGTGCCAGCAGCAAGGCGTCCGGGGCGGCTTCAGATACGCAGTATTTT. Protein: CASSKASGAASDTQYF.

The chain combines TRBV2 with TRBJ1-3; D is unresolved. CDR1 and CDR2 from the germline V gene are SNHLY and FYNNEI. Trimming took off 7 bases at V and 4 bases at J, with 11 bases between the two ends. This CDR3 has 13 amino acids. The CDR3 sequence is CASMDVSGNTIYF. As DNA, the CDR3 is TGTGCCAGCATGGATGTATCCGGAAACACCATATATTTT.